Described below is a single TCR beta chain sequence and its context. This clone appeared a few times. No cognate antigen has been identified for it. One base away there is no much larger clone; base qualities are not given. The data are from a study of blood T cell repertoires in COVID-19 (dated by TCRdb to 2020 to 2021). About the study as a whole: The collaborator samples originated in the United States, Italy and Spain and spanned the acute and convalescent phases of COVID-19. Nearly every sample came with metadata listing a de-identified subject ID, COVID-19 status, age in years and sex. The dataset comprised deeply sampled blood TCRbeta repertoires from subjects exposed to, actively infected with, or recovered from COVID-19. Where available, HLA class I and class II types were taken from metadata supplied by the sample provider and were not determined by assay-based typing. Samples were obtained from the ongoing ImmuneRACE study (first 160 participants) and from some 1,300 subjects provided by 6 global collaborators. The repertoires were released in a freely available public database meant as a resource for research on the immune response to SARS-CoV-2. The material from the prospective study consisted of cDNA or gDNA derived from T cells, B-cell-depleted T cells, or PBMCs.

Participants in the prospective study were aged roughly 18 to 100 years, lived in approximately 26 United States geographic areas, and enrolled through a virtual design. To assign participants to cohorts, the prospective study relied on clinical history that participants themselves reported in a screening survey and a study questionnaire. For ImmuneRACE Cohort 3, a participant was defined as recovered based on two consecutive negative NP/OP PCR tests, clearance by a healthcare professional, or resolution of symptoms. Each participant in the prospective study had whole blood, serum and a nasopharyngeal or oropharyngeal swab collected by mobile phlebotomists. Prospective study participants could optionally give additional blood draws and questionnaires over an approximately two-month period. Blood samples from the prospective study were shipped frozen or at room temperature prior to DNA extraction.

TCRbeta CDR3 regions were amplified from genomic DNA using the immunoSEQ Assay, a bias-controlled multiplex PCR. The paper's processing steps were these. The number of nucleated cells in each sample was estimated from the amplification of reference gene primers within the assay. Sequence reads were collapsed and filtered to measure the absolute abundance of every unique TCRbeta CDR3 rearrangement. For each sample, productive Simpson clonality was calculated as the square root of Simpson's diversity index over productive rearrangements. This immuneACCESS table, as held by TCRdb, lists in-frame sequences with V and J called but not all clones. Of the missing ones, under half trace to an unresolved V gene in checked studies; the others have no known cause. D and trimming come from the DNA, and the V and J calls and clone size come from that table. The sample table records approximately 270,000 clones; nearly 90% of these occur just once. The ten largest clones represent roughly 1.9% of the sample.

Beyond this particular receptor, the publication reports: How much clinical and demographic metadata was included differed by source and by participant, and the metadata was provided uncurated.

The germline V gene (reference sequence) provides CDR1 MNHEY and CDR2 SMNVEV. The CDR3, cysteine through phenylalanine, is 14 amino acids long. The read is trimmed to its CDR3 DNA, 42 bases read in frame from base 1. Germline trimming: 5 bases from V, 4 bases from J; junction bases outside gene matches: 8. This sequence originates from a woman aged 60-75 years who had recovered from COVID-19. The rearrangement joined TRBV27 to TRBJ2-7; 7 bases in the junction line up with TRBD1. The sample taken for sequencing was PBMCs or T cells enriched from blood (not recorded which). DNA sequence: TGTGCCAGCAGTGCCGGGACAGCTTATTACGAGCAGTACTTC. Its protein is CASSAGTAYYEQYF.